These T cell receptor beta chains were read from a single sample in a study of T cells in Graves' hyperthyroidism and ophthalmopathy. TCRdb re-derived calls from the multiplex PCR reads in MiXCR, one entry per CDR3 protein. Of about 560,000 distinct CDR3 sequences listed, approximately 15% are singletons. Sequences were obtained from blood. The receptors originated from a woman between 18 and 30 years old with Graves' hyperthyroidism. CDR3s include the opening cysteine and the closing phenylalanine or tryptophan. A D gene is named only where the DNA matches it firmly.

>TRBV6-1|NA
CASAKRGDFLMGGETQYF
>TRBV10-3|NA
CAISGAEPIQETQYF
>TRBV7-9|TRBD2
CASSSGTSSVEQYF
>TRBV24-1|TRBD2
CATSDRTSGRAGKQYF
>TRBV4-3|NA
CASSQASGTGYEQYF
>TRBV19|NA
CASSVGRRSNQPQHF
>TRBV7-2|TRBD2
CASSPRRLAGASNTGELFF
>TRBV28|NA
CASSTSVVAGNTIYF
>TRBV4-1|NA
CASSQDPNVGEKLFF
>TRBV5-1|NA
CASSHAGGAGNTEAFF
>TRBV19|NA
CASSRADSNQPQHF
>TRBV6-5|TRBD1
CASSYPSGGLRTEAFF
>TRBV4-2|NA
CASSQDSAEQQYGYTF
>TRBV6-1|TRBD2
CASRRSGSSNEQYF
>TRBV6-1|NA
CASSWGGNNEQFF
>TRBV12-3/TRBV12-4|TRBD2
CASSLWKASGGLGDTQYF
>TRBV11-2|NA
CASSLGGHGYTF
>TRBV5-1|TRBD1
CASSLQGAEETQYF
>TRBV6-1|TRBD1
CASSEWSRGRRDGYTF
>TRBV20-1|NA
CSAVASIPQSNQPQHF
>TRBV12-3/TRBV12-4|NA
CASRRGGEQYF
>TRBV28|NA
CASSPTGTLAQMISAFF